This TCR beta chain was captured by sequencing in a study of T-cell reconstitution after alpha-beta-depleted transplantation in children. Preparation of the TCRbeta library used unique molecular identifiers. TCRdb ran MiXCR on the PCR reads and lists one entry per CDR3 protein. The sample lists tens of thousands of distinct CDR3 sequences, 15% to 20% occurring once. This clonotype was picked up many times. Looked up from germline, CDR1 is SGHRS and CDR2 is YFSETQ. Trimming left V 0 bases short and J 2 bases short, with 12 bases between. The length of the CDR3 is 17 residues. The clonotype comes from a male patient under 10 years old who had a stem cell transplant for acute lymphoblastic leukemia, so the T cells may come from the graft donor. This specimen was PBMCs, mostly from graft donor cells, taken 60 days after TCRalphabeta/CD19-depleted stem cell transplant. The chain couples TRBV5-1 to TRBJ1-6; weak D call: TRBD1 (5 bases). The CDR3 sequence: CASSLGDGTTYNSPLHF. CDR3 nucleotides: TGCGCCAGCAGCTTGGGGGACGGGACGACCTATAATTCACCCCTCCACTTT.